The 32 T cell receptor beta chains listed next were all sequenced from one sample in a study of shared clonotypes between healthy human individuals. Positively selected for CCR7, the CD45RO-negative cells used as naive CD8 cells excluded terminally differentiated effector memory CD45RA+ cells. Here immunoSEQ multiplex PCR was the method, and the copy in TCRdb shows in-frame clones only, minus some. This sample has 1.5 million to 2.5 million clones; about 95% occur once, and the top ten carry around 1.2%. The sequencing sample was made of naive CD8+ T cells sorted from blood. These receptors were obtained from a man aged 18 to 35 in good health.

Concerning this clone itself: This sample also contains other DNA sequences that code for the same CDR3. The rearrangement joins TRBV6-5 to TRBJ2-2; D is undetermined. CDR1 and CDR2 from the germline V gene are MNHEY and SVGAGI. The germline V and J ends were trimmed by 0 bases and 0 bases, with 8 bases remaining between them. The CDR3 has 16 residues. CDR3 residues: CASSYSGLPNTGELFF. CDR3 nucleotide sequence: TGTGCCAGCAGTTACTCTGGTCTACCGAACACCGGGGAGCTGTTTTTT.

V gene TRBV27 combines with J gene TRBJ2-5, with D perhaps matching TRBD2 (7 bases). The CDR3 length is 15 residues. With 7 bases removed from V and 1 base from J, the gap between germline ends came to 16 bases. From germline, CDR1 is MNHEY and CDR2 SMNVEV (reference sequence). CDR3 DNA sequence: TGTGCCAGCAATCCTCTGGGGGGGGCCCAAGAGACCCAGTACTTC. Its translation: CASNPLGGAQETQYF.

The gene calls are TRBV6-5 and TRBJ2-5; D is undetermined. The CDR3 sequence is 13 residues long. Germline loops: CDR1 MNHEY, CDR2 SVGAGI. The germline V and J ends were trimmed by 0 bases and 11 bases, with 13 bases remaining between them. This chain's CDR3 is CASSYSLDSEQYF. CDR3 DNA: TGTGCCAGCAGTTACTCTCTCGATTCTGAGCAGTACTTC.

The chain couples TRBV5-6 to TRBJ2-1; D possibly uses TRBD1 or TRBD2 (5 bases each). Per the germline V gene, CDR1 is SGHDT and CDR2 is YYEEEE. The CDR3 runs 15 residues. Trimming cost V 0 bases and J 8 bases, with 15 bases left between them. The CDR3 DNA sequence: TGTGCCAGCAGCTTGGTGGGACCCCATCTGGATGAGCAGTTCTTC. This translates into CASSLVGPHLDEQFF. The variable domain in full, completed from reference TRBV5-6 and TRBJ2-1, reads DAGVTQSPTHLIKTRGQQVTLRCSPKSGHDTVSWYQQALGQGPQFIFQYYEEEERQRGNFPDRFSGHQFPNYSSELNVNALLLGDSALYLCASSLVGPHLDEQFFGPGTRLTVL.

V usage is TRBV5-1 and J usage is TRBJ2-1; 8 bases fit TRBD2. There are 15 residues in the CDR3. V was pared by 4 bases and J by 10 bases, with 13 bases of the junction left unmatched. Germline V lookup: CDR1 SGHRS, CDR2 YFSETQ. CDR3 sequence reads: CASSRGGPDGSEQFF. DNA of the CDR3: TGCGCCAGCAGCCGCGGGGGGCCCGATGGGAGCGAGCAGTTCTTC.

V and J are TRBV27 and TRBJ2-7; 7 bases are shared with TRBD1. Germline assignment: CDR1 MNHEY and CDR2 SMNVEV (reference sequence). This CDR3 is built from 14 residues. Losses at the gene ends were 6 bases for V and 3 bases for J; bases not matched to a gene: 8. The CDR3 DNA reads TGTGCCAGCAGACCCGGGACAGAGAGCTACGAGCAGTACTTC. It translates to CASRPGTESYEQYF.

The chain is built from TRBV28 and TRBJ1-6; 11 nucleotides agree with TRBD1. There are 13 residues in the CDR3. The V segment lost 6 bases and the J segment 12 bases; nucleotides outside the gene matches: 4. Germline V lookup: CDR1 MDHEN, CDR2 SYDVKM. For the CDR3, the DNA is TGTGCCAGCAGCGGGACAGGGGGTATACCCCTCCACTTT. Translating it yields CASSGTGGIPLHF. Full variable domain (remainder filled in from reference TRBV28 and TRBJ1-6): DVKVTQSSRYLVKRTGEKVFLECVQDMDHENMFWYRQDPGLGLRLIYFSYDVKMKEKGDIPEGYSVSREKKERFSLILESASTNQTSMYLCASSGTGGIPLHFGNGTRLTVT.

V usage is TRBV6-6 and J usage is TRBJ2-2; 7 nucleotides line up with TRBD1. The trim removed 5 bases at V and 3 bases at J, leaving 6 bases unmatched. Germline assignment: CDR1 MNHNY and CDR2 SVGAGI (reference sequence). This CDR3 has 15 residues. The CDR3 bases are TGTGCCAGCAGTGACCGGGACAGTTACACCGGGGAGCTGTTTTTT. Translated: CASSDRDSYTGELFF.

The chain has TRBV6-1 and TRBJ2-7, with TRBD1 matching 9 bases. Germline CDR1 and CDR2: MNHNS and SASEGT. CDR3 length: 13 amino acids. V dropped 4 bases and J dropped 6; count of bases not matched to a gene: 4. The CDR3 spells CASSGGTGSEQYF. DNA for the CDR3: TGTGCCAGCAGTGGAGGGACAGGGAGCGAGCAGTACTTC.

The chain uses TRBV15 and TRBJ2-7; 16 bases line up with TRBD2. The germline V gene has CDR1 LNHNV and CDR2 YYDKDF (reference sequence). This CDR3 has 16 amino acids. J lost 3 bases, V lost 5 bases, and 4 bases had no gene match. CDR3 region: CATSSGLAGGGYEQYF. In DNA, the CDR3 is TGTGCCACCAGCTCGGGACTAGCGGGGGGGGGCTACGAGCAGTACTTC. Full variable domain (outside the CDR3, taken from reference TRBV15 and TRBJ2-7): DAMVIQNPRYQVTQFGKPVTLSCSQTLNHNVMYWYQQKSSQAPKLLFHYYDKDFNNEADTPDNFQSRRPNTSFCFLDIRSPGLGDTAMYLCATSSGLAGGGYEQYFGPGTRLTVT.

The chain employs TRBV27 and TRBJ1-2, with 7 bases lining up with TRBD1. The CDR3 is made up of 15 amino acids. Germline-derived CDR1 and CDR2 are MNHEY and SMNVEV (reference sequence). Trimming removed 4 bases from V and 2 bases from J; junction bases left unmatched: 7. The CDR3 DNA reads as TGTGCCAGCAGTTACACACAGGGGATAAACTATGGCTACACCTTC. Translating gives CASSYTQGINYGYTF.

CDR3 nucleotides: TGTGCTAGTGGTTTGGGCCGGGGACAGTTGAACACTGAAGCTTTCTTT. Residues: CASGLGRGQLNTEAFF. The genes are TRBV12-5 and TRBJ1-1; TRBD1 agrees at 7 bases. CDR3 size: 16 residues. V shed 1 base, J shed 0 bases, and the junction held 5 bases outside the gene matches. Germline CDR1 and CDR2: LGHNT and FRNRAP.

J is TRBJ2-7 and V is TRBV11-2; the match to TRBD2 covers 7 bases. Germline V gene lookup returns CDR1 SGHAT and CDR2 FQNNGV. V trimming: 0 bases; J trimming: 6 bases; junction bases outside the gene matches: 8. The CDR3 is 15 residues long. The chain's CDR3 is CASSLDTAGEGEQYF. CDR3 coding DNA: TGTGCCAGCAGCTTAGATACGGCGGGGGAGGGCGAGCAGTACTTC.

This chain connects TRBV6-5 to TRBJ2-1; D remains unclear. Trimming stripped 2 bases from V and 6 bases from J, with 8 bases between. The CDR3 extends over 13 amino acids. Germline loops: CDR1 MNHEY, CDR2 SVGAGI. In DNA, the CDR3 is TGTGCCAGCAGTTACACGGTTTTCAATGAGCAGTTCTTC. Its translation is CASSYTVFNEQFF.

The chain recombines TRBV5-4 with TRBJ2-1; D may be TRBD1 or TRBD2 (5 bases each). The CDR3 runs 12 residues. Trimming took 3 bases from V and 10 from J, leaving 11 bases between them. Germline assignment: CDR1 SGHNT and CDR2 YYREEE (reference sequence). The CDR3 nucleotides are TGTGCCAGCAGCTCTTACGGGACGGAGCAGTTCTTC. Encoded protein: CASSSYGTEQFF.

The chain is built from TRBV5-6 and TRBJ2-3, with D unresolved. Germline CDR1 SGHDT, CDR2 YYEEEE. This CDR3 has 16 amino acids. V lost 0 bases and J 10 bases, leaving 21 bases between the germline ends. This CDR3 is CASSLDTKGRAKAQYF. The DNA of the CDR3 is TGTGCCAGCAGCTTGGATACCAAGGGCCGAGCCAAAGCGCAGTATTTT.

This sequence joins TRBV7-8 and TRBJ2-7; no clear D. The ends were cut back, 5 bases at V and 3 bases at J, with 5 bases in the middle. The germline V gene encodes CDR1 SGHVS and CDR2 FQNEAQ. The CDR3 loop spans 11 amino acids. The CDR3 region has the DNA TGTGCCAGCAGCGGAATCTACGAGCAGTACTTC. This sequence encodes CASSGIYEQYF. Full variable domain (outside the CDR3, taken from reference TRBV7-8 and TRBJ2-7): GAGVSQSPRYKVAKRGQDVALRCDPISGHVSLFWYQQALGQGPEFLTYFQNEAQLDKSGLPSDRFFAERPEGSVSTLKIQRTQQEDSAVYLCASSGIYEQYFGPGTRLTVT.

The CDR3 region is CASIESGEGFTGELFF. The CDR3 DNA reads TGTGCCAGCATAGAATCGGGGGAGGGGTTCACCGGGGAGCTGTTTTTT. The V and J genes are TRBV2 and TRBJ2-2, with 7 bases identical to TRBD2. CDR3 length equals 16 residues. The germline CDR1 and CDR2 sequences are SNHLY and FYNNEI. After removal of 7 bases from V and 4 bases from J, the junction contained 12 bases not matched to a gene.

The chain recombines TRBV7-2 with TRBJ2-7, with D perhaps matching TRBD2 (7 bases). This CDR3 is built from 13 residues. The germline CDR1 and CDR2 sequences are SGHTA and FQGNSA. V lost 6 bases and J lost 3, with 12 bases in between. The CDR3 loop is CASRIGGDYEQYF. CDR3 bases: TGTGCCAGCAGGATAGGGGGGGACTACGAGCAGTACTTC.

The chain couples TRBV4-1 to TRBJ1-5, with a tentative D call TRBD1 (6 bases). This CDR3 is 15 amino acids long. V was trimmed by 3 bases and J by 6 bases, leaving 15 bases between them. From germline, CDR1 is MGHRA and CDR2 YSYEKL. The DNA for the CDR3 is TGCGCCAGCAGCCAGGCATGGGGCAGGGGTCAGCCCCAGCATTTT. Translated: CASSQAWGRGQPQHF.

This sequence joins TRBV29-1 and TRBJ2-5; D possibly corresponds to TRBD2 (5 bases). The CDR3 consists of 12 residues. Trimming took off 7 bases at V and 7 bases at J, with 16 bases between the two ends. The germline V gene has CDR1 SQVTM and CDR2 ANQGSEA. CDR3 amino acids: CSAWGVKGTQYF. CDR3 in DNA: TGCAGCGCTTGGGGAGTAAAGGGGACCCAGTACTTC.

The gene calls are TRBV19 and TRBJ2-7; unclear D gene. Trimming removed 0 bases from V and 6 bases from J, with 12 bases in between. The CDR3 has 14 amino acids. CDR1 and CDR2 from the germline V gene are LNHDA and SQIVND (reference sequence). The CDR3 reads CASSIDHLVPEQYF. CDR3 nucleotides: TGTGCCAGTAGTATAGATCACCTAGTGCCCGAGCAGTACTTC.

The chain recombines TRBV27 with TRBJ1-5; no clear D. Trimming took 1 base from V and 4 from J, leaving 8 bases between them. This CDR3 has 14 residues. Germline loops: CDR1 MNHEY, CDR2 SMNVEV (reference sequence). This CDR3 reads CASSLFPSNQPQHF. The CDR3 nucleotides read TGTGCCAGCAGTTTATTCCCTTCAAATCAGCCCCAGCATTTT.

In the case of this clone: Other DNA variants within this sample encode the same CDR3. The rearrangement uses TRBV29-1 and TRBJ1-3; D call uncertain. This CDR3 has 15 amino acids. V lost 6 bases and J 0 bases, leaving 15 bases between the germline ends. The germline CDR1 and CDR2 sequences are SQVTM and ANQGSEA. The CDR3 protein is CSVAGTADSGNTIYF. In DNA form, the CDR3 reads TGCAGCGTGGCCGGTACAGCCGACTCTGGAAACACCATATATTTT.

As regards this clone: Different DNA sequences within this sample yield the same CDR3. The chain has TRBV9 and TRBJ2-1; D not resolved. This CDR3 has 13 amino acids. Per germline, CDR1 SGDLS and CDR2 YYNGEE. Trimming shortened V by 4 bases and J by 0 bases, and 5 bases separated the two germline ends. This chain's CDR3 is CASSPSSYNEQFF. DNA of the CDR3: TGTGCCAGCAGCCCTAGCTCCTACAATGAGCAGTTCTTC. The entire variable domain, with the rest obtained from reference TRBV9 and TRBJ2-1, is as follows: DSGVTQTPKHLITATGQRVTLRCSPRSGDLSVYWYQQSLDQGLQFLIQYYNGEERAKGNILERFSAQQFPDLHSELNLSSLELGDSALYFCASSPSSYNEQFFGPGTRLTVL.

This chain joins TRBV28 and TRBJ2-2; D is uncertain. Germline CDR1 and CDR2: MDHEN and SYDVKM. CDR3 length equals 15 residues. Deletions cut 6 bases from V and 3 bases from J, with 14 bases between. CDR3 nucleotides: TGTGCCAGCAGCCTCCCGCTGGGGTACACCGGGGAGCTGTTTTTT. Translating gives CASSLPLGYTGELFF.

V and J are TRBV10-2 and TRBJ1-4; 10 nucleotides align to TRBD1. CDR1 is WSHSY, CDR2 SAAADI, per germline. The CDR3 has 15 amino acids. J gave up 7 bases and V 0 bases, and 2 bases lay outside the gene matches. This chain's CDR3 is CASSESGTGVEKLFF. The CDR3 DNA is TGCGCCAGCAGTGAGTCCGGGACAGGGGTTGAAAAACTGTTTTTT.

The chain recombines TRBV7-6 with TRBJ2-7; D is perhaps TRBD2 (6 bases). Germline lookup yields CDR1 SGHVS and CDR2 FNYEAQ. V was trimmed by 5 bases and J by 5 bases, leaving 13 bases between them. The CDR3 has 13 amino acids. The CDR3 region is CASSPMGRNEQYF. CDR3 sequence (DNA): TGTGCCAGCAGCCCGATGGGGAGGAACGAGCAGTACTTC.

J is TRBJ2-7 and V is TRBV7-9, with 10 bases lining up with TRBD1. Trimming took 5 bases from V and 4 from J; bases not matched to a gene: 11. The V gene's germline CDR1 is SEHNR and CDR2 FQNEAQ (reference sequence). The CDR3 spans 16 residues. In DNA form, the CDR3 reads TGTGCCAGCAGCCCAGACCCGGGACAGGGGTCTTACGAGCAGTACTTC. Its translation is CASSPDPGQGSYEQYF.

This chain joins TRBV7-2 and TRBJ2-5; TRBD2 agrees at 9 bases. The CDR3 loop spans 15 amino acids. Germline-derived CDR1 and CDR2 are SGHTA and FQGNSA. V lost 4 bases, J lost 5 bases, and 8 bases stayed unmatched. CDR3 protein: CASSSWREGSETQYF. The CDR3 DNA reads TGTGCCAGCAGCTCTTGGCGGGAGGGTTCGGAGACCCAGTACTTC.

The chain links TRBV10-1 to TRBJ2-5; D unclear. CDR1 and CDR2 from the germline V gene are WNHNN and SYGVQD (reference sequence). The CDR3 has 14 amino acids. V lost 3 bases and J 2 bases, leaving 10 bases between the germline ends. CDR3 sequence reads: CASSERIEQETQYF. CDR3 nucleotide sequence: TGCGCCAGCAGTGAAAGAATTGAACAAGAGACCCAGTACTTC.

This rearrangement joins TRBV12-5 to TRBJ2-7; the D call may be TRBD1 or TRBD2 (5 bases each). Germline CDR1 reads LGHNT; CDR2 reads FRNRAP. CDR3 length: 14 residues. The V end lost 7 bases, the J end lost 0 bases, and 13 bases lay between the germline ends. CDR3 sequence (DNA): TGTGCTAGTGCCCCTGAGGGACCCTCCTACGAGCAGTACTTC. This gives the protein CASAPEGPSYEQYF.